This T cell receptor beta chain emerged from a study of blood T cell repertoires in COVID-19. Study as a whole: T cells, B-cell-depleted T cells, or PBMCs provided the cDNA or gDNA that served as material.

Libraries were prepared by immunoSEQ multiplex PCR; TCRdb keeps only in-frame clonotypes and omits some of them. The table lists around 260,000 clones, about 89% of them singletons. Germline V gene lookup returns CDR1 KGHSH and CDR2 LQKENI. The CDR3 covers 16 residues. Trimming at V came to 4 bases and at J to 7 bases, leaving 15 bases not matched to a gene. Sequenced material: peripheral blood. The chain carries TRBV18 and TRBJ1-1; 7 bases match TRBD1. The source is a woman aged 40 to 49 who had recovered from COVID-19. Here the CDR3 reads CASSLNRGLRGDEAFF. Here the CDR3 DNA reads TGTGCCAGCTCACTCAACAGGGGTTTACGGGGAGATGAAGCTTTCTTT.